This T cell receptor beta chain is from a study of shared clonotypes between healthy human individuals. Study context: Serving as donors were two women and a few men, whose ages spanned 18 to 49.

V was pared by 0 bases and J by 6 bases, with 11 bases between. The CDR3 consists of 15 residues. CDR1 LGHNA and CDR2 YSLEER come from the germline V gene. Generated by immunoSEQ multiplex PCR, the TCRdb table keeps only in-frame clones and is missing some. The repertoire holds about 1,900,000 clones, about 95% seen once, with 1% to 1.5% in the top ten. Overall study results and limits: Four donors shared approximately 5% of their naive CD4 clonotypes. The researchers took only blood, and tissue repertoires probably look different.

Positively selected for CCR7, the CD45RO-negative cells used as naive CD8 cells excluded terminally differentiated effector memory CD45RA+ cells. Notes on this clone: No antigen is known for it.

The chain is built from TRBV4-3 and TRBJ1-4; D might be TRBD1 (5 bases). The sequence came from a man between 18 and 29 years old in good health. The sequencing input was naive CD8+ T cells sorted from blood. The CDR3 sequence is CASSQERWGDEKLFF. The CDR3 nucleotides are TGCGCCAGCAGCCAAGAACGATGGGGGGATGAAAAACTGTTTTTT.